This TCR beta chain was observed in a study of T cells in Graves' hyperthyroidism and ophthalmopathy (dated by TCRdb to the late 2010s). As for the study more broadly: Peripheral blood was sampled at the time of initial diagnosis, prior to any treatment. TCR V-J signatures able to tell the groups apart were searched for in a discovery cohort of some 100 patients, of whom more than 40 had Graves' ophthalmopathy and about 60 had stable Graves' hyperthyroidism. Whether ophthalmopathy could be predicted prospectively was tested in an independent validation cohort made up of under 20 hyperthyroidism patients plus 17 patients who later progressed to ophthalmopathy. The approximately 90 discovery patients were randomly split 7:3 into training and test sets. In addition, the study compared T-cell repertoires in thyroid tissue and in blood from six Graves' hyperthyroidism patients. Once sampling was done, hyperthyroidism patients were given methimazole at a starting dose of 30 mg daily, whereas ophthalmopathy patients were given high-dose intravenous methylprednisolone. According to the paper, TCR Vbeta CDR3 sequencing was carried out on some 130 peripheral blood samples, which came from about 45 ophthalmopathy, under 80 hyperthyroidism and roughly 17 progressor patients. Here is what the overall study found, with its caveats: In validation, the model predicted progression to ophthalmopathy with approximately 69% sensitivity and 72% to 85% specificity, a median of approximately 6.5 months before onset. No statistical method was used to fix the sample size in advance, and group allocation was not hidden from the investigators. Most expanded thyroid clonotypes (frequency above 0.001) were also detected in blood, a finding suggesting that blood repertoires may reflect thyroid immune responses. In cross-validation, a model built on a 13 V-J signature told ophthalmopathy apart from stable hyperthyroidism with 85% to 90% sensitivity and around 83% specificity, and in testing the same model reached 80%/75%.

V gives up 2 bases and J gives up 6 bases, and the segment between their germline ends measures 13 bases. The CDR3 sequence holds 13 residues, the cysteine and phenylalanine included. The retained sequence is limited to the CDR3, 39 bases, with the frame set at the first base. The CDR1 and CDR2 encoded by the germline V gene (reference sequence) are DFQATT and SNEGSKA. Stable Graves' hyperthyroidism was defined as no progression to ophthalmopathy during 18 months of follow-up. Hyperthyroidism patients were aged 18 to 65 years and newly diagnosed, with disease duration of less than 2 months. The study excluded patients with uncontrolled infections, other autoimmune diseases, pregnancy or lactation. Clinical symptoms, serum thyroxine and TRAb, thyroid ultrasound, and orbital computed tomography formed the basis for the diagnoses. Ficoll-Paque density gradient centrifugation was used to isolate PBMCs from about 10 ml of fresh peripheral blood. Trizol reagent was used to extract total RNA, and RNA quality was then checked on an Agilent 2100 Bioanalyzer.

The TCR beta CDR3 regions were amplified from the RNA transcripts. For the first round of RT-PCR on the TCR CDR3, the HTBI primer set was used together with the Qiagen OneStep RT-PCR kit. Libraries were constructed in a second round of multiplex PCR, after which size selection and purification were performed. Libraries were sequenced paired-end with 100 bp reads on an Illumina HiSeq2000. The published analysis was carried out like this. SOAPnuke was used to process the raw data, with reads discarded if the reads contained adapters or uncalled bases, had a mean Phred below 15, or lacked an exact constant-primer or identifier match. COPE v1.2.5 was used to merge the high-quality paired reads, and each unique nucleotide sequence was defined as a clonotype. MiTCR v1.1 was used to align the clonotypes against IMGT TRBV, TRBD and TRBJ reference segments. Only V-J combinations with frequency above 0.0001, covering 99% to 99.2% of repertoires, were analysed. A TCS score was defined as the ratio of F50 (clonal expansion) to E x V (chaos), with BLOSUM62-based TCRdist applied between CDR3 peptides within each V-J. Welch's t-statistics and random forest reduced around 550 V-J features to roughly 13, which were used in a naive Bayes classifier (R e1071). TCRdb reworked the public reads: Q25 trimming with fastp, MiXCR clone assembly, productive beta chains retained. Identical CDR3 proteins give one entry, which carries the most common genes and DNA. TCRdb, not the authors, supplied the V and J calls. This sample has a few hundred thousand distinct CDR3 sequences in its table, and less than 25% of those were observed once. Approximately 26% of the sample belongs to the ten largest clones.

This clonotype was found many times. This clone's antigen is unknown. Per-base quality was not reported, and no clone a single base away is much larger than it. The receptor was derived from a man aged 18 to 30 with Graves' hyperthyroidism. This chain is built from TRBV20-1 and TRBJ1-1; possibly the D gene is TRBD1, per 5 matching bases. Material for sequencing was blood. The CDR3 reads as follows: CSARYTGGAEAFF. The DNA is as follows: TGCAGTGCTAGATACACGGGGGGAGCTGAAGCTTTCTTT.